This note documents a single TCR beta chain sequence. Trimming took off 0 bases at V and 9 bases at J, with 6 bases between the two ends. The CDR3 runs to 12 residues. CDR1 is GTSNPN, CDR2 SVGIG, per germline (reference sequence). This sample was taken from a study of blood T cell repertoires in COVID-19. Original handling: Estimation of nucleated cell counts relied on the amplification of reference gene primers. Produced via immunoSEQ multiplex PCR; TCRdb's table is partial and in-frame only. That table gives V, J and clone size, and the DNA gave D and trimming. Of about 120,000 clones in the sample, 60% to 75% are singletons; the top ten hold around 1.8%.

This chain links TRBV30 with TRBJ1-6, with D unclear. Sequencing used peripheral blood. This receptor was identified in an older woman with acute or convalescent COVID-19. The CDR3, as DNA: TGTGCCTGGAGTGTATTGAGTTCACCCCTCCACTTT. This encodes CAWSVLSSPLHF.